This TCR beta chain emerged from a study of blood T cell repertoires in COVID-19. V lost 6 bases, J lost 4 bases, and 14 bases lay in between. CDR3 length: 14 amino acids. Germline-derived CDR1 and CDR2 are LNHDA and SQIVND (reference sequence). Libraries were prepared by immunoSEQ multiplex PCR; TCRdb keeps only in-frame clonotypes and omits some of them. The table shows approximately 120,000 clones, with more than 70% occurring only once. The material sequenced was peripheral blood. This clonotype was sampled from a woman older than 75 with COVID-19, enrolled during active disease. The rearrangement joins TRBV19 to TRBJ2-3, with a possible D match to TRBD1 (6 bases). DNA for the CDR3: TGTGCCAGTAGCCGGGACACTTTTCCAGATACGCAGTATTTT. This codes for CASSRDTFPDTQYF.